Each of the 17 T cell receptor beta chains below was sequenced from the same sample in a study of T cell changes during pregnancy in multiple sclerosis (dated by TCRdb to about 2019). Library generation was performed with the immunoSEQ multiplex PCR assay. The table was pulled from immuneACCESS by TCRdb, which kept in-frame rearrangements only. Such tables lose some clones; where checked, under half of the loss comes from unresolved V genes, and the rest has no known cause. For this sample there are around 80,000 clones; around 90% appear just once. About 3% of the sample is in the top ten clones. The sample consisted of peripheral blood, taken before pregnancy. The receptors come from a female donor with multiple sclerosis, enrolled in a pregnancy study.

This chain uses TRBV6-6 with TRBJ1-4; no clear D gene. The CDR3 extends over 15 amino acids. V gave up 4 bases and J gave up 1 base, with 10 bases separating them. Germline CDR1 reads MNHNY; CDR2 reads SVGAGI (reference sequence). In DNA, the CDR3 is TGTGCCAGCAGTTCCCGTAGGAGAACTAATGAAAAACTGTTTTTT. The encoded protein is CASSSRRRTNEKLFF.

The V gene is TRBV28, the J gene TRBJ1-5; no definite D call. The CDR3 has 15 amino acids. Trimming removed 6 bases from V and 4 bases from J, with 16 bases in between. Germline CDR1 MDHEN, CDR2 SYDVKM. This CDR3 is CASSPYPPGNQPQHF. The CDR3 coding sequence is TGTGCCAGCAGCCCATACCCACCGGGAAATCAGCCCCAGCATTTT.

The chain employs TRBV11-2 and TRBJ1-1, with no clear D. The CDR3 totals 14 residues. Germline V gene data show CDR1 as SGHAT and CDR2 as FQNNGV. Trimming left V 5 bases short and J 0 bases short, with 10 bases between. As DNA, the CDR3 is TGTGCCAGCAGCCCCACCTCGGTGAACACTGAAGCTTTCTTT. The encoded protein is CASSPTSVNTEAFF.

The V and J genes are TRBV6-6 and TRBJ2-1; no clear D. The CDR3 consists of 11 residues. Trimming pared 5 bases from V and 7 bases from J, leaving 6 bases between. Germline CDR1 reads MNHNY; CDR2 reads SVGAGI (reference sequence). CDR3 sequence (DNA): TGTGCCAGCAGTCCGGTGAATGAGCAGTTCTTC. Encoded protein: CASSPVNEQFF.

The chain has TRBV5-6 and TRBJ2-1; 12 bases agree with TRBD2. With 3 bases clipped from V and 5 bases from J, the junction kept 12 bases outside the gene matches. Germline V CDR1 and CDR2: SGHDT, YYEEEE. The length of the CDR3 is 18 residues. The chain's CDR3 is CASSYLAGGALTHNEQFF. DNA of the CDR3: TGTGCCAGCAGCTACCTAGCGGGAGGGGCCCTAACCCACAATGAGCAGTTCTTC.

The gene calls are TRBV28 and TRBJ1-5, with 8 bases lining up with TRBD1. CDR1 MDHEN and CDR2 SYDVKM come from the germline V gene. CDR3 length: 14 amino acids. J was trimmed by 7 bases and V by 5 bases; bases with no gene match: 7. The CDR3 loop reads CASSRQGAKQPQHF. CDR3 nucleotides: TGTGCCAGCAGTCGCCAGGGGGCTAAGCAGCCCCAGCATTTT. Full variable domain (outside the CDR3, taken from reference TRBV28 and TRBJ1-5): DVKVTQSSRYLVKRTGEKVFLECVQDMDHENMFWYRQDPGLGLRLIYFSYDVKMKEKGDIPEGYSVSREKKERFSLILESASTNQTSMYLCASSRQGAKQPQHFGDGTRLSIL.

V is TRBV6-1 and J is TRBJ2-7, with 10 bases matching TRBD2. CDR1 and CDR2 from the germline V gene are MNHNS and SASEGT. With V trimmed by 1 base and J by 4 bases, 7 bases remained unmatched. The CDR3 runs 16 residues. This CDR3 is CASSEVRAGGHYEQYF. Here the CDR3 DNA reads TGTGCCAGCAGTGAAGTTCGAGCGGGAGGGCATTACGAGCAGTACTTC.

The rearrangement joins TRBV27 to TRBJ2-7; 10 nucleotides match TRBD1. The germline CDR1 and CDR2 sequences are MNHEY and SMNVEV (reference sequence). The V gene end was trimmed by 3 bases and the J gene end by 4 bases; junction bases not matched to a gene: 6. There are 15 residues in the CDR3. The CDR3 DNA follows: TGTGCCAGCAGTTTGTACCCGGGACAGGGGTACGAGCAGTACTTC. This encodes CASSLYPGQGYEQYF.

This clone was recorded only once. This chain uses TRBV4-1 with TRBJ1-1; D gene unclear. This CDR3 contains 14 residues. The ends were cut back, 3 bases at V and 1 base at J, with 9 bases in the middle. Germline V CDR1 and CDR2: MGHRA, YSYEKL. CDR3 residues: CASSHQQRNTEAFF. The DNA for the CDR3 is TGCGCCAGCAGCCACCAACAGAGGAACACTGAAGCTTTCTTT.

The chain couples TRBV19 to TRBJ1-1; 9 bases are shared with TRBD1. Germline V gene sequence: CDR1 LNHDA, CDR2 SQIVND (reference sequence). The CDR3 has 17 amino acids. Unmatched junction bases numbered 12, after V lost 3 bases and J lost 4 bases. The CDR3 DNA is TGTGCCAGTAGTATCAGGCCCCCTACAGGGGGCTTCACTGAAGCTTTCTTT. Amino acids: CASSIRPPTGGFTEAFF.

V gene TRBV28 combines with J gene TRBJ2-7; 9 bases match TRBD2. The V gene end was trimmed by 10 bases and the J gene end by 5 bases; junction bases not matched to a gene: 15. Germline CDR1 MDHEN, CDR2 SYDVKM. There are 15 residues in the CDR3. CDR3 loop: CATTTLSGSWNEQYF. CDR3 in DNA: TGTGCCACTACCACCCTTAGCGGGAGCTGGAACGAGCAGTACTTC.

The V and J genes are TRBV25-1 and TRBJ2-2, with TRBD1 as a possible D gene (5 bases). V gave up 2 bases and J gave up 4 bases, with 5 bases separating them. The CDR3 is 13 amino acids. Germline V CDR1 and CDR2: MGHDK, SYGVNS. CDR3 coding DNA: TGTGCCAGCAGTGAAAGGGGCACCGGGGAGCTGTTTTTT. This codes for CASSERGTGELFF. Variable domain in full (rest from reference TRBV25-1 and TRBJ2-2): EADIYQTPRYLVIGTGKKITLECSQTMGHDKMYWYQQDPGMELHLIHYSYGVNSTEKGDLSSESTVSRIRTEHFPLTLESARPSHTSQYLCASSERGTGELFFGEGSRLTVL.

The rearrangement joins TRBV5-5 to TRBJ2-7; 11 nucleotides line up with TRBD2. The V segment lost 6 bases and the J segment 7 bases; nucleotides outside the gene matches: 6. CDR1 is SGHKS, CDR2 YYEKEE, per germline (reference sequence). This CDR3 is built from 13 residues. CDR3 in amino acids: CASNLAGGGEQYF. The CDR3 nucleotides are TGTGCCAGCAATCTAGCGGGAGGAGGTGAGCAGTACTTC.

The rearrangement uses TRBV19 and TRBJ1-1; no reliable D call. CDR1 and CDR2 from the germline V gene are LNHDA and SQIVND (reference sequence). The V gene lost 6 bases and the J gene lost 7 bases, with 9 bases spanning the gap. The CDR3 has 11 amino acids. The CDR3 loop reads CASRGSSEAFF. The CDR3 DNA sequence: TGTGCCAGTAGGGGTTCTAGTGAAGCTTTCTTT.

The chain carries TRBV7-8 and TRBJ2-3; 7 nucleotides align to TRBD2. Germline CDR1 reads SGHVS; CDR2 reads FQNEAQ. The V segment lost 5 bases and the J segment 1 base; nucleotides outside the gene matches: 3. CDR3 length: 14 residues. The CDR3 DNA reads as TGTGCCAGCAGCCCGGGACTACGCACAGATACGCAGTATTTT. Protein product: CASSPGLRTDTQYF.

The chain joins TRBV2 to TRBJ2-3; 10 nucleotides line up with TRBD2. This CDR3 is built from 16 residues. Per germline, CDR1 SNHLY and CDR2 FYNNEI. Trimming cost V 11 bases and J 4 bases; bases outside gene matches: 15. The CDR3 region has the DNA TGTGCCTCGGGGAATCTAGCGGGAGTGGCCCCAGATACGCAGTATTTT. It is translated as CASGNLAGVAPDTQYF.

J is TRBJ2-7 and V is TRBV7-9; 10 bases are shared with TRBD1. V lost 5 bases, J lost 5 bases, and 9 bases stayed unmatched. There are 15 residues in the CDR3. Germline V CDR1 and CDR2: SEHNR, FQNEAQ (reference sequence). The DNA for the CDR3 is TGTGCCAGCAGCCTTCCGGGACAGGGGCCCCACGAGCAGTACTTC. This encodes CASSLPGQGPHEQYF.